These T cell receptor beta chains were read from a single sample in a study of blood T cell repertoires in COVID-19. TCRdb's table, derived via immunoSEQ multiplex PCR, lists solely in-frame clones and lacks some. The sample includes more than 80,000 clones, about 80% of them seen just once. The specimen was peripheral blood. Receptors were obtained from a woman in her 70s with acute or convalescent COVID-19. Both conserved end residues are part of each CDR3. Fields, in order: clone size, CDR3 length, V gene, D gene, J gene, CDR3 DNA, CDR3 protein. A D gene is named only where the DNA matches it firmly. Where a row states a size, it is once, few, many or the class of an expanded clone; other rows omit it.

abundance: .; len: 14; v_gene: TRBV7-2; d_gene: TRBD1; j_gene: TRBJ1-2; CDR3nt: TGTGCCAGCAGCCCCCGACAGGGGGCGTATGGCTACACCTTC; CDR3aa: CASSPRQGAYGYTF
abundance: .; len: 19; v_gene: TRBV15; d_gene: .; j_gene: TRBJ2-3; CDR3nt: TGTGCCACCAGCTCGCCTGAGGTGCTATACAGGGATAGCACAGATACGCAGTATTTT; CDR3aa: CATSSPEVLYRDSTDTQYF
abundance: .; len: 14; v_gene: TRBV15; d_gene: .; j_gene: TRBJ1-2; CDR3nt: TGTGCCACCAGCAGAGATAAAACGGACTATGGCTACACCTTC; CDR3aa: CATSRDKTDYGYTF
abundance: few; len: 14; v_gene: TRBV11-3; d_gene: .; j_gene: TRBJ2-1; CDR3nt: TGTGCCAGCAGCTTAGATGGTAGAAACAATGAGCAGTTCTTC; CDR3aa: CASSLDGRNNEQFF
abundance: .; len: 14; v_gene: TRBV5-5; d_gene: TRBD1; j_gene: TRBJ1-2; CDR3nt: TGTGCCAGCAGTGTGGGACAGGGGTTCTATGGCTACACCTTC; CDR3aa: CASSVGQGFYGYTF
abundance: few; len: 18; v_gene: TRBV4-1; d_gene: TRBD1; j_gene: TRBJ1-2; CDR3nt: TGCGCCAGCAGCCGGGTTGAGACAGGGGGCCAAGCTAACTATGGCTACACCTTC; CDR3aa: CASSRVETGGQANYGYTF
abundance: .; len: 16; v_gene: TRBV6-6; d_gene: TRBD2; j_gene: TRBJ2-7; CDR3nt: TGTGCCAGCAGTTACCCCATAGCGGGGGCTAACTACGAGCAGTACTTC; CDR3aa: CASSYPIAGANYEQYF
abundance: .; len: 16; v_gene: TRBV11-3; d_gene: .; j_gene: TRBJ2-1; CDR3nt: TGTGCCAGCAGCTTAGAAGGATCCAGGGCCCACAATGAGCAGTTCTTC; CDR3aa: CASSLEGSRAHNEQFF
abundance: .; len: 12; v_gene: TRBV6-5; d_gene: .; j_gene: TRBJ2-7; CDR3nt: TGTGCCAGCAGATCACAGGGTGGCGAGCAGTACTTC; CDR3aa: CASRSQGGEQYF
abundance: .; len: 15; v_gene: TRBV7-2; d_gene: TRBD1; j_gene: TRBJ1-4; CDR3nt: TGTGCCAGCAGCTTAGCACAGGGGGTTGGTGAAAAACTGTTTTTT; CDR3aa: CASSLAQGVGEKLFF
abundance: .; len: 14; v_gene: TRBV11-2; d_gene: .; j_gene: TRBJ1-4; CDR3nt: TGTGCCAGCAGCCTGGGACAAATTAATGAAAAACTGTTTTTT; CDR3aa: CASSLGQINEKLFF
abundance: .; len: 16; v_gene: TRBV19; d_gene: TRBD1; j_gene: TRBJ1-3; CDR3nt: TGTGCCAGTAGGTTTCTACAGGGGATCTCTGGAAACACCATATATTTT; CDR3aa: CASRFLQGISGNTIYF
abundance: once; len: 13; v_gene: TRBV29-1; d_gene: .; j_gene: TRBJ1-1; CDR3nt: TGCAGCGTTGAACAGGGACAGAACACTGAAGCTTTCTTT; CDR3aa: CSVEQGQNTEAFF
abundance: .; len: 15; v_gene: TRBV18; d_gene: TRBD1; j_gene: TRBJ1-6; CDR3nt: TGTGCCAGCTCACGGACCCGGGACAGGAGTTCACCCCTCCACTTT; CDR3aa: CASSRTRDRSSPLHF
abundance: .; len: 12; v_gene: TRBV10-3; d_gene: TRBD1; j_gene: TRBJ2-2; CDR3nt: TGTGCCATCAAGGGGGCGACCGGGGAGCTGTTTTTT; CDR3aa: CAIKGATGELFF
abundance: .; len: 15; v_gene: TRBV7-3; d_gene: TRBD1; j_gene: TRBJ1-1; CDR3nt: TGTGCCAGCAGCTTAACAGGGGGCGGTTACACTGAAGCTTTCTTT; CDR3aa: CASSLTGGGYTEAFF
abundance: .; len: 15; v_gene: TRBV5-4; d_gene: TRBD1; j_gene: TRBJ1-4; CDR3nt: TGTGCCAGCAGCTCTCGGGACAGCTTTAATGAAAAACTGTTTTTT; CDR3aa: CASSSRDSFNEKLFF
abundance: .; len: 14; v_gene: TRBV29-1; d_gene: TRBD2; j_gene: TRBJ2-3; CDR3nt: TGCAGCGTTGAAGGGGGGGGGAACACAGATACGCAGTATTTT; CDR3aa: CSVEGGGNTDTQYF
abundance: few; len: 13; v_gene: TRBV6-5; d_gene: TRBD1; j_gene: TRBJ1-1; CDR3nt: TGTGCCGGCTTCGCAGGGGGCGGCACTGAAGCTTTCTTT; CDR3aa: CAGFAGGGTEAFF
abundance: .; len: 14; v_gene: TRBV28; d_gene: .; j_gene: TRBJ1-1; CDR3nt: TGTGCCAGCAGTTTATCGGGTGTGGGCACTGAAGCTTTCTTT; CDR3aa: CASSLSGVGTEAFF
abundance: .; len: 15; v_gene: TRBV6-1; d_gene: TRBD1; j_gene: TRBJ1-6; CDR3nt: TGTGCCAGCAGTGATAAGTTGACAGGGGTCTCACCCCTCCACTTT; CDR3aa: CASSDKLTGVSPLHF
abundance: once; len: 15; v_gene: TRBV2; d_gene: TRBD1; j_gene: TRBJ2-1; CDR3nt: TGTGCCAGCAGCCTAGACAGGGGACACTACAATGAGCAGTTCTTC; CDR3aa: CASSLDRGHYNEQFF
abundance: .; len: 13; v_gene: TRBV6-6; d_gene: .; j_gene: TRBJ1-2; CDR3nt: TGTGCCAGCAGTTACGGTTCCGGGAGTGGCTACACCTTC; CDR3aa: CASSYGSGSGYTF
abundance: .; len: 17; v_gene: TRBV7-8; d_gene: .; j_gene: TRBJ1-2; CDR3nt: TGTGCCAGCAGTCGAGGGGGGTTATTACGGAGGGACTATGGCTACACCTTC; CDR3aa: CASSRGGLLRRDYGYTF
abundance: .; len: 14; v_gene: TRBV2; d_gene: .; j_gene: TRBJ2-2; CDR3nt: TGTGCCAGCCGAGACAGCACGAACACCGGGGAGCTGTTTTTT; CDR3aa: CASRDSTNTGELFF
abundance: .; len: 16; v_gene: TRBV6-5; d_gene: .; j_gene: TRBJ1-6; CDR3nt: TGTGCCAGCAGTTACTCCCTTAGCTCCTATAATTCACCCCTCCACTTT; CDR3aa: CASSYSLSSYNSPLHF
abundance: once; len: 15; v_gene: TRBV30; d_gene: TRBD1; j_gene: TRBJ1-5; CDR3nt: TGTGCCTGGAGTGCCGGGACAGGTATCAATCAGCCCCAGCATTTT; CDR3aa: CAWSAGTGINQPQHF
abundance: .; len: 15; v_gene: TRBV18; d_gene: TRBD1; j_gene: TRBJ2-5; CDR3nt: TGTGCCAGCTCACAGGACAGGAGCCCCCCGGGGACCCAGTACTTC; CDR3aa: CASSQDRSPPGTQYF
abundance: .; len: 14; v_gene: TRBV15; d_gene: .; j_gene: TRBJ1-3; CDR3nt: TGTGCCACCAGCACAGGGGTAAGAGGAAACACCATATATTTT; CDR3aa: CATSTGVRGNTIYF
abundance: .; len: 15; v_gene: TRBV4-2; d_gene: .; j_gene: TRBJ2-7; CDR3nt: TGTGCCAGCAGAAATGGGGACACCCCCGCTCACGAGCAGTACTTC; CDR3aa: CASRNGDTPAHEQYF
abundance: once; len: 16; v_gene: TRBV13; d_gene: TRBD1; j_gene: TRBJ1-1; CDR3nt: TGTGCCAGCAGCCTGCGACAGGGGGTACGGGGCACTGAAGCTTTCTTT; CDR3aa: CASSLRQGVRGTEAFF
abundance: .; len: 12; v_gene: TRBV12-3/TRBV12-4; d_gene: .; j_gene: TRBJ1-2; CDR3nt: TGTGCCAGCAGTTTGGGGGCGGGCGGCTACACCTTC; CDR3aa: CASSLGAGGYTF
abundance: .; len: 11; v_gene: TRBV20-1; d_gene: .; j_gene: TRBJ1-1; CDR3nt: TGCAGTGCTTTAAGGGGAACTGAAGCTTTCTTT; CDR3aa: CSALRGTEAFF
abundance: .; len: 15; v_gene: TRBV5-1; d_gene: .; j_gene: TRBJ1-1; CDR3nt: TGCGCCAGCAGCTTGGCAGTGACGGGGAACACTGAAGCTTTCTTT; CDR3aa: CASSLAVTGNTEAFF
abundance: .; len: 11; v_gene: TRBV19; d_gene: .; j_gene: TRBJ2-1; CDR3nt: TGTGCCAGTAGCTGGGGCGATGAGCAGTTCTTC; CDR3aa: CASSWGDEQFF
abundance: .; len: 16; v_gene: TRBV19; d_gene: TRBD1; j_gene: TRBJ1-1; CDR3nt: TGTGCCAGTAGTAGATGGAGAGAGCAGGGGGCCACTGAAGCTTTCTTT; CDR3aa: CASSRWREQGATEAFF
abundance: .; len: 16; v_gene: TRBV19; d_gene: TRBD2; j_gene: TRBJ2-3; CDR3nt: TGTGCCAGTAGTATAGTAAGCGGGGGGGAACCAGATACGCAGTATTTT; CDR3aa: CASSIVSGGEPDTQYF
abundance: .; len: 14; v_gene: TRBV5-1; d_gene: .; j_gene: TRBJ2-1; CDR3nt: TGCGCCAGCAGCTTTCAAAGGACGGGGGTTGAGCAGTTCTTC; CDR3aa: CASSFQRTGVEQFF
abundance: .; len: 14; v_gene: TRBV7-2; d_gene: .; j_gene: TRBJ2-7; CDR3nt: TGTGCCAGCAGCTTAATCTCAAGCTCCGTCGAGCAGTACTTC; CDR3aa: CASSLISSSVEQYF
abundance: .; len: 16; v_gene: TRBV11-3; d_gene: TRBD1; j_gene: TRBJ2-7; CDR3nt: TGTGCCAGCAGCCTAATCTACTCCGGAACAGGGGACGAGCAGTACTTC; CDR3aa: CASSLIYSGTGDEQYF
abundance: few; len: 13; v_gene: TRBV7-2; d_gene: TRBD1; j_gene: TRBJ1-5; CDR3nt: TGTGCCAGCAGCTTAGCGCGGGACAGGGGGAAGCATTTT; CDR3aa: CASSLARDRGKHF
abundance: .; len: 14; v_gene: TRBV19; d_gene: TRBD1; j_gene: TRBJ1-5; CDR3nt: TGTGCCAGTAGTACCGACAGGGGGCATCAGCCCCAGCATTTT; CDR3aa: CASSTDRGHQPQHF